The 28 T cell receptor beta chains listed next were all sequenced from one sample in a study of shared clonotypes between healthy human individuals. The repertoire was sequenced with immunoSEQ multiplex PCR; TCRdb's copy has only in-frame clones and lacks some. The sample contains 1,400,000 or so clones, just under 99% of which appear only once. The sample was naive CD4+ T cells sorted from blood. The subset: CD45RA+ positively selected. The receptors here all came from a man aged 25 to 40 in good health.

This clone was recorded only once. The chain employs TRBV18 and TRBJ1-5, with D tentatively TRBD1 (6 bases). This CDR3 has 18 residues. Germline assignment: CDR1 KGHSH and CDR2 LQKENI. The V end was cut by 3 bases, the J end by 5 bases, with 23 bases between. The DNA of the CDR3 is TGTGCCAGCTCACCGGGCTTTATCGGACAGTCTTCTCATCAGCCCCAGCATTTT. Amino acids: CASSPGFIGQSSHQPQHF. Filled out from reference TRBV18 and TRBJ1-5, the complete variable domain reads NAGVMQNPRHLVRRRGQEARLRCSPMKGHSHVYWYRQLPEEGLKFMVYLQKENIIDESGMPKERFSAEFPKEGPSILRIQQVVRGDSAAYFCASSPGFIGQSSHQPQHFGDGTRLSIL.

V and J are TRBV5-1 and TRBJ2-5; the D gene is possibly TRBD1 (6 bases). The V gene lost 0 bases and the J gene lost 1 base, with 13 bases spanning the gap. The length of the CDR3 is 16 residues. The V gene's germline CDR1 is SGHRS and CDR2 YFSETQ. The CDR3 region has the DNA TGCGCCAGCAGCTTGGCCCCTACAGGGTCCCAAGAGACCCAGTACTTC. It yields the protein CASSLAPTGSQETQYF.

V gene TRBV7-8 combines with J gene TRBJ2-5; the D gene is possibly TRBD1 (5 bases). The CDR3 extends over 15 amino acids. V gave up 7 bases and J gave up 1 base, with 16 bases separating them. CDR1 is SGHVS and CDR2 is FQNEAQ in the germline V gene. The CDR3 DNA sequence: TGTGCCAGCACCAAAGAATACAGGTTCCAAGAGACCCAGTACTTC. Protein: CASTKEYRFQETQYF.

This clone appeared once. This chain links TRBV7-9 with TRBJ1-2; tentatively, D is TRBD1 (6 bases). The CDR3 contains 15 residues. Germline loops: CDR1 SEHNR, CDR2 FQNEAQ (reference sequence). Deletions cut 6 bases from V and 4 bases from J, with 18 bases between. The CDR3 DNA reads as TGTGCCAGCAGTGCCCCCGGGGACACCATCTATGGCTACACCTTC. Its protein is CASSAPGDTIYGYTF.

The chain combines TRBV18 with TRBJ2-3; no firm D call. The germline gives CDR1 KGHSH, CDR2 LQKENI. CDR3 length equals 13 residues. The V gene lost 6 bases and the J gene lost 3 bases, with 10 bases spanning the gap. The CDR3 spells CASSRLGTDTQYF. The CDR3 region has the DNA TGTGCCAGCTCGCGCCTAGGAACAGATACGCAGTATTTT.

The rearrangement links TRBV27 to TRBJ1-4; possible D gene TRBD1, 5 bases. Germline V gene data show CDR1 as MNHEY and CDR2 as SMNVEV (reference sequence). The V end was cut by 5 bases, the J end by 5 bases, with 12 bases between. The CDR3 extends over 14 amino acids. CDR3 nucleotide sequence: TGTGCCAGCAGTCTAAGGGGTCGGAATGAAAAACTGTTTTTT. Translating it yields CASSLRGRNEKLFF. Full variable domain (rest looked up from reference TRBV27 and TRBJ1-4): EAQVTQNPRYLITVTGKKLTVTCSQNMNHEYMSWYRQDPGLGLRQIYYSMNVEVTDKGDVPEGYKVSRKEKRNFPLILESPSPNQTSLYFCASSLRGRNEKLFFGSGTQLSVL.

This chain joins TRBV10-1 and TRBJ1-1; no clear D gene. V gave up 7 bases and J gave up 4 bases, with 13 bases separating them. The CDR3 length is 13 residues. The germline V gene encodes CDR1 WNHNN and CDR2 SYGVQD (reference sequence). The CDR3 here is CASTPRLGTEAFF. DNA of the CDR3: TGCGCCAGCACTCCTCGGTTAGGCACTGAAGCTTTCTTT.

The chain combines TRBV7-8 with TRBJ2-2, with 8 bases identical to TRBD1. The V gene's germline CDR1 is SGHVS and CDR2 FQNEAQ. The CDR3 contains 14 residues. V trimming: 5 bases; J trimming: 4 bases; junction bases outside the gene matches: 3. Here the CDR3 reads CASSQTGVTGELFF. The CDR3 DNA sequence: TGTGCCAGCAGCCAGACAGGGGTCACCGGGGAGCTGTTTTTT.

The rearrangement uses TRBV5-1 and TRBJ2-1, with D possibly being TRBD2 (5 bases). Per the germline V gene, CDR1 is SGHRS and CDR2 is YFSETQ. The CDR3 covers 14 residues. The V gene lost 4 bases and the J gene lost 6 bases, with 14 bases spanning the gap. CDR3 region: CASSTGLGPNEQFF. The CDR3 DNA sequence: TGCGCCAGCAGCACCGGACTCGGCCCCAATGAGCAGTTCTTC.

As concerns this clone: Other DNA variants within this sample encode the same CDR3. The rearrangement joins TRBV5-1 to TRBJ2-5; D not resolved. Trimming left V 0 bases short and J 5 bases short, with 11 bases between. The CDR3 length is 14 residues. Germline loops: CDR1 SGHRS, CDR2 YFSETQ. The CDR3 coding sequence is TGCGCCAGCAGCTTGGGGGCAGTTCAGGAGACCCAGTACTTC. Protein sequence: CASSLGAVQETQYF.

The chain carries TRBV6-5 and TRBJ1-2; D call uncertain. This CDR3 has 13 residues. Germline V lookup: CDR1 MNHEY, CDR2 SVGAGI. V dropped 6 bases and J dropped 2 bases, with 10 bases sitting between them. In nucleotides, the CDR3 is TGTGCCAGCAGACTACCGGACAACTATGGCTACACCTTC. It specifies CASRLPDNYGYTF.

This chain joins TRBV2 and TRBJ2-7, with D maybe TRBD2 (5 bases). Germline lookup yields CDR1 SNHLY and CDR2 FYNNEI. The V and J ends lost 5 bases and 2 bases respectively, with 13 bases between them. The CDR3 runs to 14 residues. DNA for the CDR3: TGTGCCAGCAGTACTTCCGGACTGGCCTACGAGCAGTACTTC. Residues: CASSTSGLAYEQYF. Looking up the rest from reference TRBV2 and TRBJ2-7 gives the full variable domain: EPEVTQTPSHQVTQMGQEVILRCVPISNHLYFYWYRQILGQKVEFLVSFYNNEISEKSEIFDDQFSVERPDGSNFTLKIRSTKLEDSAMYFCASSTSGLAYEQYFGPGTRLTVT.

This clone was seen only once. The rearrangement uses TRBV28 and TRBJ2-6; 8 bases fit TRBD1. V was clipped by 7 bases and J by 2 bases; unmatched bases: 10. From germline, CDR1 is MDHEN and CDR2 SYDVKM. The CDR3 runs 17 residues. CDR3: CASTMDRALAGANVLTF. CDR3 nucleotide sequence: TGTGCCAGCACCATGGACAGGGCTTTGGCTGGGGCCAACGTCCTGACTTTC.

The V gene is TRBV27, the J gene TRBJ1-2; D is unresolved. The CDR3 runs 15 residues. V was cut by 2 bases and J by 2 bases, with 12 bases left in between. Germline CDR1 is MNHEY and CDR2 is SMNVEV (reference sequence). The CDR3 is CASSLIMGRNYGYTF. The CDR3, as DNA: TGTGCCAGCAGTTTAATCATGGGAAGGAACTATGGCTACACCTTC.

The chain is built from TRBV5-4 and TRBJ2-1; TRBD2 matches at 8 bases. V lost 0 bases to trimming and J lost 6 bases; unmatched junction nucleotides: 5. This CDR3 spans 15 amino acids. Germline V lookup: CDR1 SGHNT, CDR2 YYREEE (reference sequence). The CDR3 coding sequence is TGTGCCAGCAGCTTGGACCAGCGGGAGCGCAATGAGCAGTTCTTC. The encoded protein is CASSLDQRERNEQFF.

V usage is TRBV29-1 and J usage is TRBJ1-1, with D perhaps matching TRBD1 (6 bases). The CDR3 covers 14 residues. Trimming took off 4 bases at V and 2 bases at J, with 14 bases between the two ends. Germline CDR1 SQVTM, CDR2 ANQGSEA. This chain's CDR3 is CSVAMWGANTEAFF. In nucleotides, the CDR3 is TGCAGCGTTGCGATGTGGGGGGCTAACACTGAAGCTTTCTTT.

V gene TRBV23-1 combines with J gene TRBJ2-7, with 8 bases that match TRBD1. TRBV23-1 is an ORF, and what it does is uncertain. The V segment lost 2 bases and the J segment 2 bases; nucleotides outside the gene matches: 20. This CDR3 has 20 amino acids. CDR3 region: CASSQPPDREIEPATYEQYF. In DNA form, the CDR3 reads TGCGCCAGCAGTCAACCACCGGACAGGGAAATAGAACCCGCTACCTACGAGCAGTACTTC.

This chain uses TRBV28 with TRBJ2-7; TRBD2 aligns across 11 bases. The length of the CDR3 is 15 residues. J was trimmed by 7 bases and V by 3 bases; bases with no gene match: 8. Germline V lookup: CDR1 MDHEN, CDR2 SYDVKM. In DNA, the CDR3 is TGTGCCAGCAGTTTCTTAGCGGGAGGGCCCGGAGAGCAGTACTTC. Its translation: CASSFLAGGPGEQYF.

The chain employs TRBV11-2 and TRBJ2-5; 11 bases are a match to TRBD2. The CDR3 consists of 17 residues. The germline CDR1 and CDR2 sequences are SGHAT and FQNNGV. Trimming removed 4 bases from V and 1 base from J; junction bases left unmatched: 8. Written as DNA, the CDR3 is TGTGCCAGCAGCTATCTTCCTAGCGGGAGGTTCCAAGAGACCCAGTACTTC. It encodes CASSYLPSGRFQETQYF.

This sequence joins TRBV9 and TRBJ2-7, with D possibly TRBD2 on 5 matching bases. The CDR3 has 18 amino acids. V was trimmed by 3 bases and J by 0 bases, leaving 22 bases between them. Germline V gene data show CDR1 as SGDLS and CDR2 as YYNGEE. For the CDR3, the DNA is TGTGCCAGCAGCGCCATGCCCGGTAGCGACCTAAGCTCCTACGAGCAGTACTTC. Translated: CASSAMPGSDLSSYEQYF.

The V call is TRBV6-6, the J call TRBJ2-7; 10 positions agree with TRBD1. The junction had 6 bases not matched to a gene; V was cut back by 0 bases and J by 7 bases. CDR3 length: 15 amino acids. The V gene's germline CDR1 is MNHNY and CDR2 SVGAGI (reference sequence). The CDR3 spells CASSYSGQGLGEQYF. The CDR3 bases are TGTGCCAGCAGTTACTCGGGACAGGGGTTGGGGGAGCAGTACTTC.

This chain uses TRBV28 with TRBJ1-1, with a tentative D call TRBD1 (6 bases). The CDR3 runs to 16 residues. Trimming removed 4 bases at V and 3 bases at J, with 18 bases between. CDR1 and CDR2 from the germline V gene are MDHEN and SYDVKM. Here the CDR3 reads CASSSIPRGGDTEAFF. The CDR3 DNA follows: TGTGCCAGCAGTTCCATCCCCAGAGGGGGTGACACTGAAGCTTTCTTT.

As for this clone: One end of the junction varies from germline; a read error may be responsible. The chain carries TRBV2 and TRBJ2-4; 8 bases line up with TRBD2. Germline CDR1 and CDR2: SNHLY and FYNNEI. The CDR3 length is 12 residues. CDR3 DNA: TGTGCCAGCAGTGTAGTCTTATCGCGGGGGGACTTC. The encoded protein is CASSVVLSRGDF.

To note about this clone: At the DNA level, this CDR3 is encoded by other sequences in the same sample as well. The genes are TRBV7-2 and TRBJ2-7; D uncertain. This CDR3 has 12 amino acids. The V end lost 2 bases, the J end lost 4 bases, and 6 bases lay between the germline ends. Germline V gene data show CDR1 as SGHTA and CDR2 as FQGNSA. CDR3 DNA: TGTGCCAGCAGCTTATTGGGTTACGAGCAGTACTTC. Its protein product is CASSLLGYEQYF.

V is TRBV9 and J is TRBJ1-1, with a possible D match to TRBD1 (5 bases). Germline V CDR1 and CDR2: SGDLS, YYNGEE. This CDR3 region has 14 residues. V lost 0 bases and J 5 bases, leaving 11 bases between the germline ends. The CDR3 DNA follows: TGTGCCAGCAGCGTAGAGACAGTAGGTACTGAAGCTTTCTTT. As protein: CASSVETVGTEAFF.

This chain connects TRBV5-5 to TRBJ1-1, with 7 bases fitting TRBD1. J lost 2 bases, V lost 4 bases, and 5 bases had no gene match. This CDR3 contains 14 residues. The germline V gene has CDR1 SGHKS and CDR2 YYEKEE (reference sequence). CDR3 DNA: TGTGCCAGCAGCCCGGGACAGTCCAACACTGAAGCTTTCTTT. It codes for CASSPGQSNTEAFF.

V gene TRBV19 combines with J gene TRBJ2-7; D not certain. The J call may be in error: the DNA end matches TRBJ2-1 better. This CDR3 spans 15 amino acids. CDR1 is LNHDA, CDR2 SQIVND, per germline (reference sequence). In DNA, the CDR3 is TGTGCCAGTAGTATAGGACCAAACTCCTACAATGAGCAGTTCTTC. Translated, it gives CASSIGPNSYNEQFF.

The rearrangement links TRBV18 to TRBJ1-3; possible D gene TRBD1, 6 bases. V shed 1 base and J shed 2 bases, with 18 bases lying between them. Germline values: CDR1 KGHSH, CDR2 LQKENI. This CDR3 has 18 amino acids. CDR3 sequence reads: CASSPLTVTGIPGNTIYF. DNA for the CDR3: TGTGCCAGCTCACCACTGACCGTCACAGGGATCCCTGGAAACACCATATATTTT. Drawing the rest from reference TRBV18 and TRBJ1-3, the complete variable domain is NAGVMQNPRHLVRRRGQEARLRCSPMKGHSHVYWYRQLPEEGLKFMVYLQKENIIDESGMPKERFSAEFPKEGPSILRIQQVVRGDSAAYFCASSPLTVTGIPGNTIYFGEGSWLTVV.